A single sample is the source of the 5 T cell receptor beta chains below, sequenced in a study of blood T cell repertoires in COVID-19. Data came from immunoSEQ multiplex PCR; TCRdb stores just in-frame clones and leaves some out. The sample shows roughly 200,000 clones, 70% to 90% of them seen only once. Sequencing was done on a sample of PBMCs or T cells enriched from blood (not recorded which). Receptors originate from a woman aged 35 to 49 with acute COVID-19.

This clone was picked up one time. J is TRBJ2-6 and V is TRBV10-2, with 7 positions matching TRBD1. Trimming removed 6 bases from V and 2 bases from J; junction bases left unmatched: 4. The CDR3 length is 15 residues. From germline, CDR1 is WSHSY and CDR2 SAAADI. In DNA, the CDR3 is TGCGCCAGCAGAAATACAGGGGCTGGGGCCAACGTCCTGACTTTC. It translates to CASRNTGAGANVLTF.

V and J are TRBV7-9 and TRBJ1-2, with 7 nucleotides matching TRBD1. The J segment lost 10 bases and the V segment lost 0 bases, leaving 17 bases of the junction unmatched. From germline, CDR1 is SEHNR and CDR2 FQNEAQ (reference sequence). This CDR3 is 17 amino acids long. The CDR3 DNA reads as TGTGCCAGCAGCTTAGCGCGGGACAGACCTGAACCTGGTGACTACACCTTC. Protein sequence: CASSLARDRPEPGDYTF.

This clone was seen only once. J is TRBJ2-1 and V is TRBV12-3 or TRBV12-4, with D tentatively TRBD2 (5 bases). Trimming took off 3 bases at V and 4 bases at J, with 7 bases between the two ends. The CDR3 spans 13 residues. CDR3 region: CASSFREYNEQFF. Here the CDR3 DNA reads TGTGCCAGCAGTTTTAGGGAGTACAATGAGCAGTTCTTC.

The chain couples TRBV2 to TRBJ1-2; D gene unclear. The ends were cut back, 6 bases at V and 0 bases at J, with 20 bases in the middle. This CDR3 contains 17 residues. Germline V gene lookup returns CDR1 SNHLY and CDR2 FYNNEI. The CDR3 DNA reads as TGTGCCAGCAGAAAAAACATAGGAGGAGATGCTAACTATGGCTACACCTTC. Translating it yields CASRKNIGGDANYGYTF.

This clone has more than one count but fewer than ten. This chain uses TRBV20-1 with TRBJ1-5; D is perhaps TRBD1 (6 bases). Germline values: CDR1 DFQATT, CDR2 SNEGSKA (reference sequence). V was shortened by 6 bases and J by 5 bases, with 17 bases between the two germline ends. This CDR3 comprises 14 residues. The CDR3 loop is CSASVLGADQPQHF. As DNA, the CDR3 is TGCAGTGCCAGTGTCCTGGGGGCCGATCAGCCCCAGCATTTT.